One and the same sample provided the 16 T cell receptor beta chains below, sequenced in a study of blood T cells in healthy people across ages. For the second PCR, which ran for about 7 to 12 cycles, a sample-barcoded 5' primer and a J-beta primer mix were used. TCRdb analysed the 5' RACE reads with MiXCR anew, one entry per CDR3 protein. The table shows over 1,500,000 distinct CDR3 sequences, with around 40% occurring only once. Sequenced material: blood. The receptors were gathered from a human donor in good health.

This clonotype was observed a few times. The chain joins TRBV7-2 to TRBJ2-5; D is unresolved. Germline CDR1 reads SGHTA; CDR2 reads FQGNSA. Trimming left V 1 base short and J 0 bases short, with 9 bases between. The CDR3 covers 15 residues. In DNA form, the CDR3 reads TGTGCCAGCAGCTTAGGACGGCCGTACCAAGAGACCCAGTACTTC. This gives the protein CASSLGRPYQETQYF.

This clonotype was seen only a few times. The V call is TRBV7-2, the J call TRBJ2-7; TRBD1 or TRBD2 may be the D gene (5 bases each). CDR3 length equals 15 residues. Trimming pared 5 bases from V and 0 bases from J, leaving 14 bases between. In germline, CDR1 is SGHTA, CDR2 FQGNSA. The CDR3 loop reads CASSRSGTASYEQYF. In DNA form, the CDR3 reads TGTGCCAGCAGCCGTTCCGGGACGGCCTCCTACGAGCAGTACTTC.

This clonotype was observed a few times. The chain joins TRBV7-8 to TRBJ2-7; maybe TRBD1 (6 bases). V dropped 7 bases and J dropped 2 bases, with 15 bases sitting between them. The CDR3 runs 14 residues. Germline loops: CDR1 SGHVS, CDR2 FQNEAQ. The CDR3 bases are TGTGCCAGCACCCACACCAGGGGAACCTACGAGCAGTACTTC. Protein product: CASTHTRGTYEQYF.

This clonotype appeared a single time. The chain joins TRBV20-1 to TRBJ2-2, with 10 bases aligning to TRBD1. Trimming took 4 bases from V and 7 from J; bases not matched to a gene: 3. Germline V gene data show CDR1 as DFQATT and CDR2 as SNEGSKA (reference sequence). The CDR3 extends over 13 amino acids. The CDR3 nucleotides read TGCAGTGCTATGACAGGGGGCGGCGGGGAGCTGTTTTTT. Amino acid sequence: CSAMTGGGGELFF.

This clonotype was seen a few times. This chain uses TRBV19 with TRBJ2-7; possibly TRBD2 for D (6 bases). This CDR3 spans 14 amino acids. The V end was cut by 2 bases, the J end by 0 bases, with 8 bases between. Germline assignment: CDR1 LNHDA and CDR2 SQIVND (reference sequence). The DNA of the CDR3 is TGTGCCAGTAGTATAAGGAGGGACTCCTACGAGCAGTACTTC. Amino acid sequence: CASSIRRDSYEQYF.

This clonotype came up a few times. The chain recombines TRBV6-2 or TRBV6-3 with TRBJ2-3; no reliable D call. CDR1 is MNHEY, CDR2 SVGEGT, per germline. V lost 7 bases to trimming and J lost 6 bases, with 17 bases between them. The CDR3 runs to 14 residues. The CDR3 sequence: CASTSRGLADTQYF. The DNA for the CDR3 is TGTGCCAGCACCTCACGCGGTCTTGCGGATACGCAGTATTTT.

This clonotype came up many times. Here the CDR3 DNA reads TGTGCCAGCAGCTTATTAGAAGGGGGCGAGCAGTACTTC. Amino acid sequence: CASSLLEGGEQYF. This chain connects TRBV7-9 to TRBJ2-7; D possibly corresponds to TRBD1 (6 bases). Germline lookup yields CDR1 SEHNR and CDR2 FQNEAQ (reference sequence). With 2 bases removed from V and 6 bases from J, the gap between germline ends came to 11 bases. The CDR3 consists of 13 residues.

This chain links TRBV11-1 with TRBJ1-1; D gene unclear. This CDR3 spans 14 amino acids. V shed 6 bases and J shed 1 base, with 12 bases lying between them. Germline assignment: CDR1 SGHAT and CDR2 FQDESV (reference sequence). This CDR3 reads CASSYGRKNTEAFF. CDR3 DNA: TGTGCCAGCAGTTATGGCAGGAAGAACACTGAAGCTTTCTTT.

V is TRBV7-2 and J is TRBJ2-5; the D call may be TRBD1 or TRBD2 (5 bases each). This CDR3 region has 13 residues. Per germline, CDR1 SGHTA and CDR2 FQGNSA. V was trimmed by 3 bases and J by 5 bases, leaving 10 bases between them. DNA of the CDR3: TGTGCCAGCAGCTTTAAGAGGGGTGAGACCCAGTACTTC. This sequence encodes CASSFKRGETQYF. Complete variable domain (other parts from reference TRBV7-2 and TRBJ2-5): GAGVSQSPSNKVTEKGKDVELRCDPISGHTALYWYRQSLGQGLEFLIYFQGNSAPDKSGLPSDRFSAERTGGSVSTLTIQRTQQEDSAVYLCASSFKRGETQYFGPGTRLLVL.

The chain carries TRBV5-5 and TRBJ2-6; D is ambiguous. The V gene lost 2 bases and the J gene lost 2 bases, with 11 bases spanning the gap. The germline V gene encodes CDR1 SGHKS and CDR2 YYEKEE (reference sequence). CDR3 length: 16 residues. DNA for the CDR3: TGTGCCAGCAGCTTCTCCCACGCGCCTGGGGCCAACGTCCTGACTTTC. Protein sequence: CASSFSHAPGANVLTF. Combining the CDR3 with reference TRBV5-5 and TRBJ2-6 gives the whole variable domain DAGVTQSPTHLIKTRGQQVTLRCSPISGHKSVSWYQQVLGQGPQFIFQYYEKEERGRGNFPDRFSARQFPNYSSELNVNALLLGDSALYLCASSFSHAPGANVLTFGAGSRLTVL.

V is TRBV14 and J is TRBJ1-2; D not resolved. The CDR3 has 14 residues. V dropped 5 bases and J dropped 1 base, with 11 bases sitting between them. The germline V gene encodes CDR1 SGHDN and CDR2 FVKESK. The CDR3 DNA follows: TGTGCCAGCAGCACTCGGACGGTTAACTATGGCTACACCTTC. Its protein is CASSTRTVNYGYTF.

This clonotype was observed many times. This chain connects TRBV4-3 to TRBJ2-3; D is tentatively TRBD1 or TRBD2 (5 bases each). Trimming removed 0 bases at V and 6 bases at J, with 28 bases between. Germline V gives CDR1 LGHNA, CDR2 YSLEER. The CDR3 is made up of 20 amino acids. CDR3 residues: CASSQDSPQGAASHLDTQYF. CDR3 bases: TGCGCCAGCAGCCAAGACAGCCCTCAAGGGGCTGCTAGCCATCTCGATACGCAGTATTTT.

This chain links TRBV12-3 or TRBV12-4 with TRBJ1-4; tentatively, D is TRBD1 (6 bases). Trimming left V 3 bases short and J 3 bases short, with 11 bases between. This CDR3 region has 15 residues. In DNA form, the CDR3 reads TGTGCCAGCAGTTTGTACAGGGCGGCTAATGAAAAACTGTTTTTT. Its protein product is CASSLYRAANEKLFF.

V and J are TRBV12-3 or TRBV12-4 and TRBJ2-5; 7 bases line up with TRBD2. After removal of 7 bases from V and 3 bases from J, the junction contained 8 bases not matched to a gene. This CDR3 is 14 amino acids long. CDR3 region: CASTPGTTEETQYF. DNA for the CDR3: TGTGCCAGCACTCCAGGGACTACCGAAGAGACCCAGTACTTC.

The chain combines TRBV7-2 with TRBJ1-4; weak D call: TRBD1 (5 bases). Germline loops: CDR1 SGHTA, CDR2 FQGNSA. The CDR3 length is 14 residues. V was shortened by 5 bases and J by 8 bases, with 15 bases between the two germline ends. Here the CDR3 reads CASSETVNLEKLFF. The CDR3 DNA follows: TGTGCCAGCAGCGAGACAGTCAATCTGGAAAAACTGTTTTTT. The complete variable domain, with remaining parts taken from reference TRBV7-2 and TRBJ1-4, reads GAGVSQSPSNKVTEKGKDVELRCDPISGHTALYWYRQSLGQGLEFLIYFQGNSAPDKSGLPSDRFSAERTGGSVSTLTIQRTQQEDSAVYLCASSETVNLEKLFFGSGTQLSVL.

The rearrangement uses TRBV10-3 and TRBJ2-1, with 8 bases fitting TRBD2. Per the germline V gene, CDR1 is ENHRY and CDR2 is SYGVKD. Losses at the gene ends were 9 bases for V and 7 bases for J; bases not matched to a gene: 8. CDR3 length equals 13 residues. The CDR3 nucleotides are TGTGCCATTAGCGGCGGGGGGATGAATGAGCAGTTCTTC. Encoded protein: CAISGGGMNEQFF.